Listed below are T cell receptor beta chains from one sample, sequenced in a study of a mutant IDH1 vaccine in newly diagnosed glioma. The antigens of these receptors remain unknown. Sequenced by immunoSEQ multiplex PCR; TCRdb stores in-frame clones only, minus some. The table shows around 130,000 clones, with about 80% occurring only once. Sequencing used PBMCs, obtained from a glioma patient whose treatment included an IDH1 peptide vaccine. Source of these receptors: a man between 35 and 55 years old with glioma. Each CDR3 is given with its conserved first and last residue. Each record gives: J gene, clone size, V gene, D gene, CDR3 length, CDR3 DNA, CDR3 protein. A D gene is named only where the DNA matches it firmly. Expanded clones are given a class, and other clones once, few, many or no size at all.

J: TRBJ1-5
size: .
V: TRBV18
D: .
length: 15
DNA: TGTGCCAGCTCACCCGTCGGGGGGGGCAATCAGCCCCAGCATTTT
CDR3: CASSPVGGGNQPQHF

J: TRBJ2-7
size: .
V: TRBV9
D: TRBD1
length: 14
DNA: TGTGCCAGCAGCCTCGGACAGGGTTCCAACGAGCAGTACTTC
CDR3: CASSLGQGSNEQYF

J: TRBJ2-7
size: .
V: TRBV5-1
D: TRBD1
length: 15
DNA: TGCGCCAGCAGCTTGGGTGGGACAGGACCTACGCAGCAGTACTTC
CDR3: CASSLGGTGPTQQYF

J: TRBJ1-1
size: .
V: TRBV18
D: .
length: 14
DNA: TGTGCCAGCTCAGGGGATGAGGGTTACACTGAAGCTTTCTTT
CDR3: CASSGDEGYTEAFF

J: TRBJ2-7
size: .
V: TRBV5-3
D: TRBD2
length: 18
DNA: TGTGCCAGAAGCTTAAATCCACTAGCGGGCACAAGCTCCTACGAGCAGTACTTC
CDR3: CARSLNPLAGTSSYEQYF

J: TRBJ2-7
size: .
V: TRBV27
D: TRBD2
length: 13
DNA: TGTGCCAGTCGGGGCCTAGCGGGCTACGAGCAGTACTTC
CDR3: CASRGLAGYEQYF

J: TRBJ2-7
size: .
V: TRBV30
D: TRBD2
length: 12
DNA: TGTGCCTCTAGCGGGGGGATTTTCGAGCAGTACTTC
CDR3: CASSGGIFEQYF

J: TRBJ1-1
size: .
V: TRBV6-5
D: .
length: 14
DNA: TGTGCCAGCAGTTACCGGGGGTCAGGCACTGAAGCTTTCTTT
CDR3: CASSYRGSGTEAFF

J: TRBJ2-1
size: .
V: TRBV15
D: .
length: 13
DNA: TGTGCCACCAGCAGTTCCGGTTACAATGAGCAGTTCTTC
CDR3: CATSSSGYNEQFF

J: TRBJ1-2
size: few
V: TRBV28
D: .
length: 12
DNA: TGTGCCAGCAGTTCAGTGAACTATGGCTACACCTTC
CDR3: CASSSVNYGYTF

J: TRBJ1-1
size: few
V: TRBV2
D: .
length: 13
DNA: TGTGCCAGCAGTAGGGTTATGAACACTGAAGCTTTCTTT
CDR3: CASSRVMNTEAFF

J: TRBJ1-1
size: .
V: TRBV18
D: .
length: 14
DNA: TGTGCCAGCTCACCAAACGAGGGGAACACTGAAGCTTTCTTT
CDR3: CASSPNEGNTEAFF

J: TRBJ2-7
size: .
V: TRBV7-9
D: TRBD2
length: 15
DNA: TGTGCCAGCAGCAGCCCGCTAGCGGAACCCTACGAGCAGTACTTC
CDR3: CASSSPLAEPYEQYF

J: TRBJ2-3
size: .
V: TRBV6-1
D: TRBD1
length: 16
DNA: TGTGCCAGCAGTGCCCTCTCGACAGGGCCCTTCGATACGCAGTATTTT
CDR3: CASSALSTGPFDTQYF

J: TRBJ2-4
size: .
V: TRBV10-2
D: .
length: 13
DNA: TGCGCCAGCACCGTTGACCGCGAGGTCCTTCAGTACTTC
CDR3: CASTVDREVLQYF

J: TRBJ2-2
size: .
V: TRBV10-3
D: .
length: 14
DNA: TGTGCCATCAGTGAGTCGATCGGGATCGGGGAGCTGTTTTTT
CDR3: CAISESIGIGELFF

J: TRBJ2-2
size: once
V: TRBV29-1
D: .
length: 14
DNA: TGCAGCGGGAAATTCAGGGTAAACACCGGGGAGCTGTTTTTT
CDR3: CSGKFRVNTGELFF

J: TRBJ2-5
size: .
V: TRBV6-1
D: TRBD1
length: 14
DNA: TGTGCCAGCAGTGCGGACAGGGGGATGAAGACCCAGTACTTC
CDR3: CASSADRGMKTQYF

J: TRBJ2-1
size: .
V: TRBV5-1
D: .
length: 15
DNA: TGCGCCAGCAGCTTGGGCACAGGACAATACAATGAGCAGTTCTTC
CDR3: CASSLGTGQYNEQFF

J: TRBJ1-4
size: .
V: TRBV7-9
D: TRBD1
length: 14
DNA: TGTGCCAGCAGCTCCAGACAGGGTTGGGAAAAACTGTTTTTT
CDR3: CASSSRQGWEKLFF

J: TRBJ1-5
size: .
V: TRBV6-5
D: TRBD1
length: 12
DNA: TGTGCCAGCGGACAGGGAGATCAGCCCCAGCATTTT
CDR3: CASGQGDQPQHF

J: TRBJ1-5
size: .
V: TRBV19
D: .
length: 14
DNA: TGTGCCAGTAGTATCTTCCAGGGTCGGCAGCCCCAGCATTTT
CDR3: CASSIFQGRQPQHF

J: TRBJ1-5
size: few
V: TRBV18
D: .
length: 13
DNA: TGTGCCAGCTCAGGGTCAGGCAATCAGCCCCAGCATTTT
CDR3: CASSGSGNQPQHF

J: TRBJ2-1
size: .
V: TRBV28
D: .
length: 15
DNA: TGTGCCAGCAGTTTGTGGGGGAGCTCCTACAATGAGCAGTTCTTC
CDR3: CASSLWGSSYNEQFF

J: TRBJ1-1
size: .
V: TRBV5-4
D: .
length: 13
DNA: TGTGCCACCGAAGGGTTACTGAACACTGAAGCTTTCTTT
CDR3: CATEGLLNTEAFF

J: TRBJ1-1
size: few
V: TRBV9
D: .
length: 12
DNA: TGTGCCAGCAGCACCGGGGACACTGAAGCTTTCTTT
CDR3: CASSTGDTEAFF

J: TRBJ2-7
size: .
V: TRBV5-6
D: TRBD2
length: 17
DNA: TGTGCCAGCAGCTTGGGACTAGCGGGAGGGTCCTCCTACGAGCAGTACTTC
CDR3: CASSLGLAGGSSYEQYF

J: TRBJ2-7
size: few
V: TRBV18
D: .
length: 12
DNA: TGTGCCAGCTCACCACTCGAATTCGAGCAGTACTTC
CDR3: CASSPLEFEQYF

J: TRBJ1-1
size: .
V: TRBV5-4
D: TRBD1
length: 15
DNA: TGTGCCAGCAGCATAAAGACAGGGGGACTCACTGAAGCTTTCTTT
CDR3: CASSIKTGGLTEAFF

J: TRBJ2-7
size: .
V: TRBV19
D: TRBD1
length: 16
DNA: TGTGCCAGTAGTCTCTCCGACAGGGGGGAATTCGGCGAGCAGTACTTC
CDR3: CASSLSDRGEFGEQYF

J: TRBJ2-7
size: .
V: TRBV27
D: .
length: 15
DNA: TGTGCCACCGGAGGGGCGCGTGGGTCGTCCTACGAGCAGTACTTC
CDR3: CATGGARGSSYEQYF

J: TRBJ2-3
size: .
V: TRBV6-5
D: .
length: 14
DNA: TGTGCCAGCAGTTACCAGGGGCGTTTGGATACGCAGTATTTT
CDR3: CASSYQGRLDTQYF

J: TRBJ2-2
size: .
V: TRBV18
D: .
length: 16
DNA: TGTGCCAGCTCACCACCACAGGAGATGAACACCGGGGAGCTGTTTTTT
CDR3: CASSPPQEMNTGELFF

J: TRBJ2-2
size: .
V: TRBV28
D: .
length: 14
DNA: TGTGCCAGCAGTTTATATACGAACACCGGGGAGCTGTTTTTT
CDR3: CASSLYTNTGELFF

J: TRBJ2-5
size: .
V: TRBV28
D: TRBD2
length: 13
DNA: TGTGCCAGCAGATCTAGCGGGACAACGACCCAGTACTTC
CDR3: CASRSSGTTTQYF

J: TRBJ1-2
size: few
V: TRBV6-5
D: .
length: 13
DNA: TGTGCCAGCAGACTACACAACAACTATGGCTACACCTTC
CDR3: CASRLHNNYGYTF

J: TRBJ2-7
size: .
V: TRBV6-5
D: TRBD1
length: 15
DNA: TGTGCCAGCAGTTTCTTCGGACAGGGGATATACGAGCAGTACTTC
CDR3: CASSFFGQGIYEQYF

J: TRBJ2-5
size: few
V: TRBV21-1
D: .
length: 18
DNA: TGTGCCAGCAGCAAATCTCCGTGGACTAGCGGGAGAAGAGAGACCCAGTACTTC
CDR3: CASSKSPWTSGRRETQYF

J: TRBJ2-5
size: few
V: TRBV7-2
D: .
length: 12
DNA: TGTGCCAGCAGCGTTCAAGGCGGGGCCCAGTACTTC
CDR3: CASSVQGGAQYF

J: TRBJ1-1
size: .
V: TRBV11-3
D: .
length: 15
DNA: TGTGCCAGCAGCCAAGGCGGGACTGGACGGACTGAAGCTTTCTTT
CDR3: CASSQGGTGRTEAFF

J: TRBJ2-7
size: .
V: TRBV5-6
D: .
length: 16
DNA: TGTGCCAGCAGCTCCATATCCAGGGGGGGGCCCTACGAGCAGTACTTC
CDR3: CASSSISRGGPYEQYF

J: TRBJ2-3
size: .
V: TRBV5-4
D: .
length: 14
DNA: TGTGCCAGCAGCTTGACAGGGGGGGCAGATACGCAGTATTTT
CDR3: CASSLTGGADTQYF

J: TRBJ2-5
size: .
V: TRBV10-3
D: .
length: 15
DNA: TGTGCCATCAGTGAGACTCAGGGGGGAGAAGAGACCCAGTACTTC
CDR3: CAISETQGGEETQYF

J: TRBJ2-3
size: .
V: TRBV7-9
D: TRBD2
length: 14
DNA: TGTGCCAGCAGGGAGGGACTAGCGGGGGTTACGCAGTATTTT
CDR3: CASREGLAGVTQYF

J: TRBJ1-1
size: .
V: TRBV11-2
D: .
length: 11
DNA: TGTGCCAGCAGCTCTGGCGTGGGAATTTTCTTT
CDR3: CASSSGVGIFF

J: TRBJ1-4
size: .
V: TRBV7-8
D: .
length: 15
DNA: TGTGCCAGCAGCTCCTCCAGAGGGGCGGGGGAAAAACTGTTTTTT
CDR3: CASSSSRGAGEKLFF

J: TRBJ2-5
size: once
V: TRBV5-1
D: TRBD1
length: 14
DNA: TGCGCCAGCAGCGCGGGACAGGGATTAGAGACCCAGTACTTC
CDR3: CASSAGQGLETQYF

J: TRBJ1-1
size: .
V: TRBV4-3
D: TRBD1
length: 15
DNA: TGCGCCAGCAGCCAATCCGGGACAGGGGTGACTGAAGCTTTCTTT
CDR3: CASSQSGTGVTEAFF

J: TRBJ1-1
size: few
V: TRBV30
D: TRBD1
length: 14
DNA: TGTGCCTGGAGTCTCAGGGGGCGAGGCACTGAAGCTTTCTTT
CDR3: CAWSLRGRGTEAFF

J: TRBJ2-7
size: .
V: TRBV19
D: TRBD1
length: 16
DNA: TGTGCCAGTAGTATAATAACAGGGGCGGCTGGCTACGAGCAGTACTTC
CDR3: CASSIITGAAGYEQYF

J: TRBJ2-7
size: .
V: TRBV11-2
D: TRBD1
length: 15
DNA: TGTGCCAGCAGCGCCTTAACAGGGGGGCCCTACGAGCAGTACTTC
CDR3: CASSALTGGPYEQYF

J: TRBJ2-5
size: .
V: TRBV30
D: TRBD1
length: 13
DNA: TGTGCCTGGAGTGGGACAGGGATCGAGACCCAGTACTTC
CDR3: CAWSGTGIETQYF

J: TRBJ2-5
size: few
V: TRBV15
D: .
length: 13
DNA: TGTGCCACCAGCAGAGTGGACACGGAGACCCAGTACTTC
CDR3: CATSRVDTETQYF

J: TRBJ2-2
size: .
V: TRBV5-6
D: .
length: 12
DNA: TGTGCCAGCAGCTTTACGCCCGGGGAGCTGTTTTTT
CDR3: CASSFTPGELFF

J: TRBJ2-3
size: .
V: TRBV5-1
D: TRBD1
length: 15
DNA: TGCGCCAGCAGCTTGGAGGGGACAGGCACAGATACGCAGTATTTT
CDR3: CASSLEGTGTDTQYF

J: TRBJ2-1
size: .
V: TRBV7-2
D: TRBD2
length: 14
DNA: TGTGCCAGCAGCCCCGTCGGGGGGGTAAGTGAGCAGTTCTTC
CDR3: CASSPVGGVSEQFF

J: TRBJ1-1
size: .
V: TRBV5-1
D: .
length: 13
DNA: TGCGCCAGCAGCTGGGGGCAGGGGACTGAAGCTTTCTTT
CDR3: CASSWGQGTEAFF

J: TRBJ1-4
size: few
V: TRBV12-5
D: .
length: 14
DNA: TGTGCTAGTGGTCGGACAGACTATAATGAAAAACTGTTTTTT
CDR3: CASGRTDYNEKLFF

J: TRBJ2-6
size: .
V: TRBV6-6
D: TRBD1
length: 16
DNA: TGTGCCAGCAGTTCTTACAGGGGCTCTGGGGCCAACGTCCTGACTTTC
CDR3: CASSSYRGSGANVLTF

J: TRBJ1-1
size: .
V: TRBV5-6
D: .
length: 15
DNA: TGTGCCAGCAGCTCGACCCCACAGGGTGGGACTGAAGCTTTCTTT
CDR3: CASSSTPQGGTEAFF